The rows below give T cell receptor beta chains drawn from one sample of a study of T cells expressing NK-cell markers. TCRdb reanalyzed the 5' RACE reads, giving one entry per CDR3 protein sequence and no DNA. Seen in this sample are under 200,000 distinct CDR3 sequences; the ten most common clones hold under 20%. What was sequenced was blood T cells: a sorted CD56 or NKG2C T cell subset, CD4+ or CD8+ T cells, or bulk PBMC T cells (not recorded which). These receptors were collected from a woman aged 18 to 75 in good health. CDR3s include the opening cysteine and the closing phenylalanine or tryptophan.

TRBV20-1	TRBJ2-1	CSATDSYNEQFF
TRBV2	TRBJ1-4	CATAYGGEKLFF
TRBV20-1	TRBJ2-2	CSVPGRGATGELFF
TRBV20-1	TRBJ2-7	CSASTGTSGYEQYF
TRBV7-3	TRBJ1-6	CASSQSTGWDSPLHF
TRBV5-1	TRBJ2-5	CASSLGALPETQYF
TRBV2	TRBJ2-7	CASSPGWTYEQYF
TRBV20-1	TRBJ1-2	CSARDREDPGSVYGYTF
TRBV28	TRBJ2-4	CASSLVFQGAAKNIQYF
TRBV20-1	TRBJ2-5	CSAQSGTAGSETQYF
TRBV5-5	TRBJ1-6	CASSLVVWIGPDNSPLHF
TRBV20-1	TRBJ2-1	CSATPGLRLNEQFF
TRBV30	TRBJ1-1	CAWSRNRGHDVTEAFF
TRBV12-3/TRBV12-4	TRBJ2-7	CASKDRDAYEQYF
TRBV2	TRBJ2-3	CASSEATYAGDTQYF
TRBV27	TRBJ2-7	CASSSYVLTGVPPSREQYF
TRBV5-1	TRBJ2-7	CASSLGQSEQYF
TRBV3-1	TRBJ2-2	CASSFSGGYTGELFF
TRBV4-2	TRBJ2-1	CASSQIPGLSNEQFF
TRBV7-2	TRBJ2-7	CASSHAGGLPYEQYF